This T cell receptor beta chain was identified during a study of shared T cell receptors in the human thymus. This CDR3 has 16 amino acids. Germline CDR1 and CDR2: MDHEN and SYDVKM. Produced via immunoSEQ multiplex PCR; TCRdb's table is partial and in-frame only. The sample includes just under 550,000 clones, 70% to 80% seen only once; the top ten take 0.013%. These data are also associated with another study on human thymus T cells. Per that study: The authors found apparently biased V and J gene usage in thymic and blood repertoires. Unrelated people showed highly overlapping thymic repertoires, related research reported.

Sequencing was performed on thymocytes. The V call is TRBV28, the J call TRBJ2-5; 7 bases agree with TRBD1. The J call may be mistaken, given a closer DNA end match to TRBJ2-7. This receptor was taken from a boy younger than two with a congenital heart defect. CDR3: CASSPPKTGHSYEQYF. The CDR3 DNA follows: TGTGCCAGCAGTCCCCCTAAGACAGGGCATTCCTACGAGCAGTACTTC.